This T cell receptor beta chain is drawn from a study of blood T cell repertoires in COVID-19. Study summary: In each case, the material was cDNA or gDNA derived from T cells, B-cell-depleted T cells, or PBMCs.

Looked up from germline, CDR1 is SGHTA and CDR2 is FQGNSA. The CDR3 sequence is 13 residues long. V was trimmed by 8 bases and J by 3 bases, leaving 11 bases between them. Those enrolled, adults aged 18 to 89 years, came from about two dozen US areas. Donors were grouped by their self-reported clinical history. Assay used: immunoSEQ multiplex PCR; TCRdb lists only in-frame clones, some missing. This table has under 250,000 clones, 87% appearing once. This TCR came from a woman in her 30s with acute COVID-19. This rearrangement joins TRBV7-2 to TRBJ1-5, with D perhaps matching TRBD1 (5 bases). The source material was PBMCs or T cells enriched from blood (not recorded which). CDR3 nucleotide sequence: TGTGCCAGCTCGGGACTCCCCAATCAGCCCCAGCATTTT. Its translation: CASSGLPNQPQHF.